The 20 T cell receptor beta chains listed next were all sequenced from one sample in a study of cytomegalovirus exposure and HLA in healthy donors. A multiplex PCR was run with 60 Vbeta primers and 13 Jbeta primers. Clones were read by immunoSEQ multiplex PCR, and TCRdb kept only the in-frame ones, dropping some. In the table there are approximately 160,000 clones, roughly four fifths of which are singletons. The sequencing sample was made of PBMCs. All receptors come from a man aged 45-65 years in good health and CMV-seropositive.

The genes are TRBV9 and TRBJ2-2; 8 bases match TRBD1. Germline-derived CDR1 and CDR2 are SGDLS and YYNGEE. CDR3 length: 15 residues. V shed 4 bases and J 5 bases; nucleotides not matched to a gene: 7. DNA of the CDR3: TGTGCCAGCAGCCCCAGGGGGCGGGAAACCGGGGAGCTGTTTTTT. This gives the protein CASSPRGRETGELFF.

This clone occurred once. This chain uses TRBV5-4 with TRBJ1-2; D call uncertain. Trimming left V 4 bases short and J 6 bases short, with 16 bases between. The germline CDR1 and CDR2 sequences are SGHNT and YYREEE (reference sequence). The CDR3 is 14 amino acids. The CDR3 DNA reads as TGTGCCAGCAGCATGGGTCTCCGACTGGATGGCTACACCTTC. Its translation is CASSMGLRLDGYTF.

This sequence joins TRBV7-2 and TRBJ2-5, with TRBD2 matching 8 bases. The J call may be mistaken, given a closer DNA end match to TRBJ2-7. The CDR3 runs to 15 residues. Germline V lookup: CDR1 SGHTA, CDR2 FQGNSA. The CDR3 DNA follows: TGTGCCAGCAGCTCTACGCGGGGGGCCTTGTACGAGCAGTACTTC. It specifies CASSSTRGALYEQYF.

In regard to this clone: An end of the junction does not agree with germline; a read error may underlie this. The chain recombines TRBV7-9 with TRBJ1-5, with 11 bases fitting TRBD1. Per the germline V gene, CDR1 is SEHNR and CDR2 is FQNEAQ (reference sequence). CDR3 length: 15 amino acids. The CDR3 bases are TGTTCCAGCAGCTTTGGACAGGGGGCGGCTCAGCCCCAGCATTTT. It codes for CSSSFGQGAAQPQHF.

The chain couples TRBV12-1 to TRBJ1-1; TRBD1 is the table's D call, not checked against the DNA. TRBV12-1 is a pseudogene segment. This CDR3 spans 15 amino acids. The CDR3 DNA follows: TGTGCCAGCAGCTTTATCCCGCAGGAGAACACTGAAGCTTTCTTT. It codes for CASSFIPQENTEAFF.

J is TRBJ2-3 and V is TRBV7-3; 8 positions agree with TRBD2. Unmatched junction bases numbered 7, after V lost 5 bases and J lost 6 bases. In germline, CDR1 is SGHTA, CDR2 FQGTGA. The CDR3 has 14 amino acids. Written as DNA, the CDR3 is TGTGCCAGCAGCCTTAGCGGGAAAAGGGATACGCAGTATTTT. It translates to CASSLSGKRDTQYF.

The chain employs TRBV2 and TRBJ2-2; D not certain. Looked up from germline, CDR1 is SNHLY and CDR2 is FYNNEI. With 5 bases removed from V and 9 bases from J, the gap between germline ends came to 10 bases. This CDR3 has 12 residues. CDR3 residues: CASSPFDRELFF. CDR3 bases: TGTGCCAGCAGTCCCTTCGACAGGGAGCTGTTTTTT.

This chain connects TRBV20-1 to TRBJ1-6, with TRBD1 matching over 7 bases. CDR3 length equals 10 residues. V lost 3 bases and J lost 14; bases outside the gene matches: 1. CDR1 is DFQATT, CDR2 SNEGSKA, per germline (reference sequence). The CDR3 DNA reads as TGCAGTGCTAGCAGGGGGGCCCTCCACTTT. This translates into CSASRGALHF.

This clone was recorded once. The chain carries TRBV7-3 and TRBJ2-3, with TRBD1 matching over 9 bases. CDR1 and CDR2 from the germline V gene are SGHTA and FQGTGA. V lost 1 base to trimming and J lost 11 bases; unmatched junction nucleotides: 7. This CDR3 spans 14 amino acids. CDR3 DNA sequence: TGTGCCAGCAGCTTAAACCCCCGGGACAGGGTGCAGTATTTT. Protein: CASSLNPRDRVQYF.

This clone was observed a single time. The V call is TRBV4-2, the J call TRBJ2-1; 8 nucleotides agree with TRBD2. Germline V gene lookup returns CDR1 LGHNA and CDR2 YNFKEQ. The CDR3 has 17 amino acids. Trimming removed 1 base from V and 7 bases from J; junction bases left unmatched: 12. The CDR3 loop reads CASSQVLSVREGNEQFF. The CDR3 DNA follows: TGTGCCAGCAGCCAAGTGCTTAGTGTTCGGGAGGGTAATGAGCAGTTCTTC.

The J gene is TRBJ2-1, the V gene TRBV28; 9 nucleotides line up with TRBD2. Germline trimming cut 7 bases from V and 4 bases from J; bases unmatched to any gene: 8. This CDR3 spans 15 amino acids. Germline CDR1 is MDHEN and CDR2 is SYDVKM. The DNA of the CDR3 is TGTGCCAGCACCCTACCGGGACTAGCTTACAATGAGCAGTTCTTC. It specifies CASTLPGLAYNEQFF.

CDR3 sequence reads: CASSPGGAYEQYF. As DNA, the CDR3 is TGTGCCAGCAGCCCTGGGGGGGCCTACGAGCAGTACTTC. V gene TRBV7-3 combines with J gene TRBJ2-7, with 7 bases fitting TRBD2. In germline, CDR1 is SGHTA, CDR2 FQGTGA. The CDR3 has 13 amino acids. V was clipped by 5 bases and J by 2 bases; unmatched bases: 3.

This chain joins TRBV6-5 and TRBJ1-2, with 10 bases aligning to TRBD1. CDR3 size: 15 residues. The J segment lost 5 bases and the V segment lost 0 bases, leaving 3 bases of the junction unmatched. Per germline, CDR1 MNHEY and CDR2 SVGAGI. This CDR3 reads CASSYSPDRGYGYTF. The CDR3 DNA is TGTGCCAGCAGTTACTCTCCGGACAGGGGGTATGGCTACACCTTC.

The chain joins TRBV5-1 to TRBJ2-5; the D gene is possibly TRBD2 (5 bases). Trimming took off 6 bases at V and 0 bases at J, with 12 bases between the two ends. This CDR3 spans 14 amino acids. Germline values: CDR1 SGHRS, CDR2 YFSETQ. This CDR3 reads CASTSRDYQETQYF. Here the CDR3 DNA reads TGCGCCAGCACGTCCCGGGATTACCAAGAGACCCAGTACTTC.

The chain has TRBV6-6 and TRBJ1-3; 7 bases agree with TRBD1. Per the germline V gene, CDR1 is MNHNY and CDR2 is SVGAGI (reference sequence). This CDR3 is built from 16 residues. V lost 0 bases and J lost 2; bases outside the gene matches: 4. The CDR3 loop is CASSYSEQGPGNTIYF. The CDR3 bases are TGTGCCAGCAGTTACTCGGAACAGGGGCCTGGAAACACCATATATTTT.

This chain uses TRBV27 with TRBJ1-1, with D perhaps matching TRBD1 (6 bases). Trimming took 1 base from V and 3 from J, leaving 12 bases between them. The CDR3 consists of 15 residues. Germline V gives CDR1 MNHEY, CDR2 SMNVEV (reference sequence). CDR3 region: CASSLFPGGYTEAFF. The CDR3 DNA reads TGTGCCAGCAGTTTATTTCCGGGGGGCTACACTGAAGCTTTCTTT.

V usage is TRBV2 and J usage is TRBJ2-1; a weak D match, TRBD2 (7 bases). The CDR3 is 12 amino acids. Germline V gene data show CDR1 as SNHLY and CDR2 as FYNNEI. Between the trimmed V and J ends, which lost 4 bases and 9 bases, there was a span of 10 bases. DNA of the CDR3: TGTGCCAGCAGTGTAGGGGGGGGTGAGCAGTTCTTC. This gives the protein CASSVGGGEQFF.

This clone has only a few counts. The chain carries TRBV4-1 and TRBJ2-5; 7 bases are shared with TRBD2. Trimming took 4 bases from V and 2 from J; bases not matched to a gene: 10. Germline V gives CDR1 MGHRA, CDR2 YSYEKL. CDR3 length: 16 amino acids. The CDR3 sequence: CASSLQGSGVQETQYF. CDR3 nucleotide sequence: TGCGCCAGCAGCCTCCAGGGCAGCGGGGTACAAGAGACCCAGTACTTC.

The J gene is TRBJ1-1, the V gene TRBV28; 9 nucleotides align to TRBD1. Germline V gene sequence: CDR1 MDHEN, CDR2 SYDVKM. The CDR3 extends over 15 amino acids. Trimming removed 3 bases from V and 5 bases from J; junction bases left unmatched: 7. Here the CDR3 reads CASSFFGTGNTEAFF. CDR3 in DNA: TGTGCCAGCAGTTTTTTCGGGACAGGGAATACTGAAGCTTTCTTT.

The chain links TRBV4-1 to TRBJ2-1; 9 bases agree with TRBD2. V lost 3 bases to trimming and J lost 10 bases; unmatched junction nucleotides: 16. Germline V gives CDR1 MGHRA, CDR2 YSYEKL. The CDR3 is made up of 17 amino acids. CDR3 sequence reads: CASSQEAASGARREQFF. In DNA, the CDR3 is TGCGCCAGCAGCCAGGAGGCCGCTAGCGGGGCCCGACGGGAGCAGTTCTTC.